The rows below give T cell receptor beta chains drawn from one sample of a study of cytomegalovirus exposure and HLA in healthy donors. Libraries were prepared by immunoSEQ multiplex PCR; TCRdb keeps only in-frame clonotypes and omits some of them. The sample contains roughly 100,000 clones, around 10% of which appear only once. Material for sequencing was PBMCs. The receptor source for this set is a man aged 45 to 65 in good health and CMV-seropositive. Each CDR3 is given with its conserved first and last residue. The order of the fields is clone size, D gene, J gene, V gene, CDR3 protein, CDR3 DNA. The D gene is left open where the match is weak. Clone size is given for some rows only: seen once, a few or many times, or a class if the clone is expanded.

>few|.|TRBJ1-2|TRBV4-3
CASSQDFTGRNYGYTF
TGCGCCAGCAGCCAAGATTTTACAGGGCGTAACTATGGCTACACCTTC
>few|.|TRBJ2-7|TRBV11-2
CASSPQVEQYF
TGTGCCAGCAGCCCGCAGGTGGAGCAGTACTTC
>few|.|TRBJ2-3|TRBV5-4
CASSQRVGTSTDTQYF
TGTGCCAGCAGCCAGCGAGTCGGGACTAGCACAGATACGCAGTATTTT
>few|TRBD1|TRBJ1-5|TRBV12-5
CASGLVTGTEGRPQHF
TGTGCTAGTGGTTTGGTGACCGGGACAGAGGGCCGGCCCCAGCATTTT
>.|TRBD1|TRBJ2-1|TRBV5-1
CASSLSGGADEQFF
TGCGCCAGCAGCTTGTCAGGGGGAGCGGATGAGCAGTTCTTC
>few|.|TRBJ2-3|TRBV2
CASSDEPYTDTQYF
TGTGCCAGCAGTGATGAGCCATACACAGATACGCAGTATTTT
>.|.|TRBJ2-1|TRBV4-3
CASSKGGVASYNEQFF
TGCGCCAGCAGCAAAGGAGGAGTTGCGAGTTACAATGAGCAGTTCTTC
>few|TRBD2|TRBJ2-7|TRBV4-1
CASSQEKREPYEQYF
TGCGCCAGCAGCCAAGAGAAGCGGGAGCCCTACGAGCAGTACTTC
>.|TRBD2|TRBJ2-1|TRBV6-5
CASRRSGRGNEQFF
TGTGCCAGCAGGCGTAGCGGGAGGGGGAATGAGCAGTTCTTC
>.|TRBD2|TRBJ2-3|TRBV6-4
CASSVLAGDTDTQYF
TGTGCCAGCAGTGTCCTAGCGGGAGATACAGATACGCAGTATTTT
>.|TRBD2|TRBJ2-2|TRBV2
CASNPTSGIVGGELFF
TGTGCCAGCAACCCTACTAGCGGGATTGTGGGCGGGGAGCTGTTTTTT
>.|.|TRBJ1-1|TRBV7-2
CASSLGSGMRNTEAFF
TGTGCCAGCAGCTTAGGGTCAGGCATGAGGAACACTGAAGCTTTCTTT
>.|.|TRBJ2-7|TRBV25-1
CASSDTWRSHEQYF
TGTGCCAGCAGTGACACTTGGAGGAGCCACGAGCAGTACTTC
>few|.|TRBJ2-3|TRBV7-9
CASSPPGSSDTQYF
TGTGCCAGCAGCCCACCAGGTTCTTCAGATACGCAGTATTTT
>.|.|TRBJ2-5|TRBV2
CASSEAPRGIQETQYF
TGTGCCAGCAGTGAAGCACCTAGGGGAATTCAAGAGACCCAGTACTTC
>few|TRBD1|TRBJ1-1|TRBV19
CASSPGQGPLEAFF
TGTGCCAGTAGCCCTGGACAGGGACCGCTTGAAGCTTTCTTT
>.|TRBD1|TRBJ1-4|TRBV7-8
CASSFRDRNEKLFF
TGTGCCAGCAGCTTCCGGGACAGGAATGAAAAACTGTTTTTT
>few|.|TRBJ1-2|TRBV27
CASSSIHSPDSYGYTF
TGTGCCAGCAGTTCGATCCACTCCCCGGACAGTTATGGCTACACCTTC
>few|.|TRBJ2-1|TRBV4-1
CASSLRAESGYNEQFF
TGCGCCAGCAGCCTTCGTGCGGAGTCGGGCTACAATGAGCAGTTCTTC
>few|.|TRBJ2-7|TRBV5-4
CASSAGSASYEQYF
TGTGCCAGCAGCGCCGGGAGCGCATCCTACGAGCAGTACTTC
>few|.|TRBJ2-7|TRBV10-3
CAIRADSRGQSSYEQYF
TGTGCCATCCGGGCTGATTCGCGGGGACAGAGCTCCTACGAGCAGTACTTC
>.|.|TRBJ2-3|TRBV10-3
CAISERKGGGASTDTQYF
TGTGCCATCAGTGAGAGGAAGGGCGGGGGCGCCTCAACAGATACGCAGTATTTT
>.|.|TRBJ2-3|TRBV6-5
CASSYQGVTDTQYF
TGTGCCAGCAGTTATCAAGGGGTCACAGATACGCAGTATTTT
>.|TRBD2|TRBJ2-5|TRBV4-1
CASSQDSGGPKETQYF
TGCGCCAGCAGCCAAGATTCGGGAGGGCCAAAGGAGACCCAGTACTTC
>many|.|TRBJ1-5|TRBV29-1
CSVKDGDNQPQHF
TGCAGCGTTAAGGACGGGGACAATCAGCCCCAGCATTTT
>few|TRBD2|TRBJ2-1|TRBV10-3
CAISASGVLAGRYEQFF
TGTGCCATCAGCGCCTCCGGGGTACTAGCGGGCAGGTATGAGCAGTTCTTC
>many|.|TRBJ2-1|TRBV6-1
CASSEQGLSNEQFF
TGTGCCAGCAGTGAACAGGGGTTGTCGAATGAGCAGTTCTTC
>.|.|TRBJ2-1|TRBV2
CASSELAFSYNEQFF
TGTGCCAGCAGTGAACTAGCCTTTTCCTACAATGAGCAGTTCTTC
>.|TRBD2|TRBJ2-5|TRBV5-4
CASSYGLAGKETQYF
TGTGCCAGCAGCTACGGACTAGCGGGAAAAGAGACCCAGTACTTC
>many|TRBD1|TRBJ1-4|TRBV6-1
CASSETRAGGREKLFF
TGTGCCAGCAGTGAAACGCGGGCAGGGGGGCGTGAAAAACTGTTTTTT
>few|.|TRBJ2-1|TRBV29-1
CSVGSTSEQFF
TGCAGCGTTGGAAGTACAAGTGAGCAGTTCTTC
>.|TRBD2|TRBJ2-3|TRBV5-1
CASSLGHLWRERTDTQYF
TGCGCCAGCAGCTTGGGCCACCTTTGGCGGGAGCGCACAGATACGCAGTATTTT
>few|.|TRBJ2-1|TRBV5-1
CASSSSGRSYNEQFF
TGCGCCAGCAGCTCGTCAGGGCGGTCTTACAATGAGCAGTTCTTC
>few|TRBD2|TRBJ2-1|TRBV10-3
CAISEHTSGDNEQFF
TGTGCCATCAGTGAGCATACTAGCGGAGACAATGAGCAGTTCTTC
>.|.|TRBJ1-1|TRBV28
CASRERNTEAFF
TGTGCCAGCAGGGAGCGGAACACTGAAGCTTTCTTT
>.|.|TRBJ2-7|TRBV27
CASSPFGWGWSSYEQYF
TGTGCCAGCAGTCCTTTTGGATGGGGCTGGAGCTCCTACGAGCAGTACTTC
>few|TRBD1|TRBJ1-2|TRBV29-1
CSVSGTGGIQNGYTF
TGTAGCGTGTCCGGGACAGGGGGGATTCAAAATGGCTACACCTTC
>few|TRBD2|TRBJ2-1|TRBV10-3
CAISITSGSNNEQFF
TGTGCCATCAGCATAACTAGCGGGAGTAACAATGAGCAGTTCTTC
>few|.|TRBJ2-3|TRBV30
CAWSQVLGSTDTQYF
TGTGCCTGGAGCCAAGTTCTAGGAAGCACAGATACGCAGTATTTT
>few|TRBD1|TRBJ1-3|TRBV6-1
CASASGGSGNTIYF
TGTGCCAGCGCTTCAGGGGGCTCTGGAAACACCATATATTTT
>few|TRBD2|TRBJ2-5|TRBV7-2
CASSRTSGRQETQYF
TGTGCCAGCAGCCGGACTAGCGGGAGGCAAGAGACCCAGTACTTC
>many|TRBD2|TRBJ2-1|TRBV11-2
CASSLDRGDEQFF
TGTGCCAGCAGCTTAGATCGGGGGGATGAGCAGTTCTTC